These 27 T cell receptor beta chains came from one sample sequenced in a study of CD8 T cells in ankylosing spondylitis. Via MiXCR, TCRdb re-called the 5' RACE reads, giving one row per CDR3 protein. Of 340,000 or so distinct CDR3 sequences in the sample, roughly 14% are singletons; the top ten hold approximately 0.99%. Material for sequencing was blood, either unsorted or a sorted T cell fraction (not recorded which). These receptors all come from a male donor with ankylosing spondylitis or in good health (not recorded which).

This clonotype has just a few counts. V usage is TRBV5-6 and J usage is TRBJ2-1, with D hard to call. The CDR3 consists of 14 residues. The germline CDR1 and CDR2 sequences are SGHDT and YYEEEE. The V and J ends lost 0 bases and 9 bases respectively, with 13 bases between them. The CDR3 DNA reads TGTGCCAGCAGCTTGGGATTAGATGAGAGTGAGCAGTTCTTC. It specifies CASSLGLDESEQFF.

This clonotype was observed a handful of times. This chain uses TRBV5-1 with TRBJ2-7; 9 positions agree with TRBD1. V was pared by 5 bases and J by 5 bases, with 5 bases of the junction left unmatched. Germline CDR1 and CDR2: SGHRS and YFSETQ. The CDR3 consists of 13 residues. The CDR3 sequence is CASRTGGSNEQYF. The DNA for the CDR3 is TGCGCCAGCAGGACAGGGGGGAGCAACGAGCAGTACTTC.

The J gene is TRBJ2-4, the V gene TRBV4-2, with 12 bases that match TRBD2. This CDR3 is 19 amino acids long. The germline CDR1 and CDR2 sequences are LGHNA and YNFKEQ. V gave up 1 base and J gave up 2 bases; unmatched junction bases: 9. The CDR3: CASSQVILAGGETKNIQYF. In nucleotides, the CDR3 is TGTGCCAGCAGCCAAGTAATCCTAGCGGGAGGGGAGACCAAAAACATTCAGTACTTC.

J is TRBJ2-5 and V is TRBV20-1; TRBD2 matches at 9 bases. This CDR3 comprises 16 residues. Per the germline V gene, CDR1 is DFQATT and CDR2 is SNEGSKA (reference sequence). Losses at the gene ends were 3 bases for V and 4 bases for J; bases not matched to a gene: 12. CDR3 sequence reads: CSASKGSGSRRETQYF. CDR3 in DNA: TGCAGTGCTAGTAAGGGTAGCGGGAGTAGGAGAGAGACCCAGTACTTC.

V usage is TRBV2 and J usage is TRBJ2-3; D is possibly TRBD1 (6 bases). Germline lookup yields CDR1 SNHLY and CDR2 FYNNEI. The CDR3 consists of 17 residues. The V end was cut by 6 bases, the J end by 4 bases, with 23 bases between. Written as DNA, the CDR3 is TGTGCCAGCAGAGTCTCGCAGAGGGGGAAGGGCGCAGATACGCAGTATTTT. Its protein is CASRVSQRGKGADTQYF.

This clonotype was detected many times. The chain links TRBV5-1 to TRBJ2-3, with TRBD2 matching 9 bases. J gave up 1 base and V 0 bases, and 3 bases lay outside the gene matches. Per germline, CDR1 SGHRS and CDR2 YFSETQ. The CDR3 is 16 residues long. For the CDR3, the DNA is TGCGCCAGCAGCTTGGGGTCTAGCGGGGGCACAGATACGCAGTATTTT. The encoded protein is CASSLGSSGGTDTQYF.

The sample holds many counts of this clonotype. CDR3 coding DNA: TGTGCCAGCAGTTTAGAGGGACAGGGAGACGAGCAGTACTTC. It is translated as CASSLEGQGDEQYF. The rearrangement joins TRBV12-3 or TRBV12-4 to TRBJ2-7; 9 bases match TRBD1. This CDR3 is built from 14 residues. V gave up 1 base and J gave up 5 bases; unmatched junction bases: 3.

V usage is TRBV7-2 and J usage is TRBJ2-1; 9 nucleotides match TRBD2. Germline values: CDR1 SGHTA, CDR2 FQGNSA. The CDR3 runs 14 residues. Trimming removed 5 bases from V and 6 bases from J; junction bases left unmatched: 5. CDR3 protein: CASSRGTSSNEQFF. For the CDR3, the DNA is TGTGCCAGCAGCCGTGGGACTAGCAGCAATGAGCAGTTCTTC.

The rearrangement uses TRBV16 and TRBJ1-5; weak D call: TRBD1 (6 bases). V shed 4 bases and J shed 0 bases, with 13 bases lying between them. From germline, CDR1 is KGHSY and CDR2 FQNENV. CDR3 length equals 16 residues. CDR3: CASSPRTENSNQPQHF. The CDR3 bases are TGTGCCAGCAGCCCGCGGACAGAGAATAGCAATCAGCCCCAGCATTTT.

In this sample, this clonotype turned up a few times. This chain uses TRBV20-1 with TRBJ2-1; D uncertain. CDR3 length: 17 amino acids. CDR1 DFQATT and CDR2 SNEGSKA come from the germline V gene (reference sequence). V gave up 1 base and J gave up 2 bases, with 18 bases separating them. Here the CDR3 DNA reads TGCAGTGCTAGAGCTCGATTACCCACGCCCACCTACAATGAGCAGTTCTTC. Amino acids: CSARARLPTPTYNEQFF.

The CDR3 reads CASSGEVTGPYTDTQYF. The CDR3 DNA reads as TGTGCCAGCAGCGGAGAGGTTACCGGACCCTACACAGATACGCAGTATTTT. The J gene is TRBJ2-3, the V gene TRBV7-9, with D hard to call. The CDR3 is made up of 17 amino acids. Germline CDR1 SEHNR, CDR2 FQNEAQ (reference sequence). Trimming took 5 bases from V and 2 from J, leaving 20 bases between them.

This clonotype has a count of ten or more. This chain connects TRBV5-1 to TRBJ2-1; D possibly corresponds to TRBD1 (6 bases). CDR3 length: 12 amino acids. With 3 bases removed from V and 7 bases from J, the gap between germline ends came to 8 bases. CDR1 and CDR2 (germline): SGHRS, YFSETQ. The CDR3 protein is CASSSQGNEQFF. Here the CDR3 DNA reads TGCGCCAGCAGCTCTCAGGGGAATGAGCAGTTCTTC.

The V call is TRBV5-1, the J call TRBJ2-5; D possibly corresponds to TRBD1 (7 bases). This CDR3 spans 16 amino acids. CDR1 and CDR2 (germline): SGHRS, YFSETQ. V gave up 3 bases and J gave up 4 bases, with 19 bases separating them. The DNA for the CDR3 is TGCGCCAGCAGCTCCCAGATAGGAGGGGGCACAGAGACCCAGTACTTC. It encodes CASSSQIGGGTETQYF.

The sample holds a few counts of this clonotype. The chain recombines TRBV20-1 with TRBJ2-5; 7 bases line up with TRBD2. Looked up from germline, CDR1 is DFQATT and CDR2 is SNEGSKA (reference sequence). J gave up 4 bases and V 5 bases, and 10 bases lay outside the gene matches. CDR3 length equals 14 residues. CDR3 bases: TGCAGTGCTGGGATCTATGGGGGGGGAGAGACCCAGTACTTC. Amino acids: CSAGIYGGGETQYF.

This clonotype is a singleton in its sample. This chain links TRBV11-3 with TRBJ2-2, with TRBD1 matching over 7 bases. Per germline, CDR1 SGHNT and CDR2 YENEEA. Trimming took 7 bases from V and 4 from J; bases not matched to a gene: 6. This CDR3 comprises 14 residues. CDR3 sequence (DNA): TGTGCCAGCAACAAACAGGGGAGCACCGGGGAGCTGTTTTTT. It encodes CASNKQGSTGELFF.

This clonotype was recorded a few times. The J gene is TRBJ1-1, the V gene TRBV20-1; D may be TRBD1 (6 bases). Germline CDR1 is DFQATT and CDR2 is SNEGSKA (reference sequence). V lost 0 bases, J lost 5 bases, and 13 bases lay in between. This CDR3 comprises 14 residues. The CDR3 coding sequence is TGCAGTGCTAGAGATGACAGGATGGGTACTGAAGCTTTCTTT. Translation gives CSARDDRMGTEAFF.

The sample holds a few counts of this clonotype. V and J are TRBV3-1 and TRBJ1-1; D gene unclear. CDR1 LGHDT and CDR2 YNNKEL come from the germline V gene (reference sequence). V lost 4 bases, J lost 3 bases, and 3 bases lay in between. This CDR3 has 11 residues. The CDR3 is CASSRYTEAFF. CDR3 DNA sequence: TGTGCCAGCAGCCGATACACTGAAGCTTTCTTT.

This clonotype was counted between two and nine times. V usage is TRBV10-3 and J usage is TRBJ2-5; the match to TRBD1 covers 7 bases. CDR1 and CDR2 (germline): ENHRY, SYGVKD. The CDR3 runs to 11 residues. The ends lost 8 bases at V and 9 bases at J; junction bases unmatched: 6. CDR3 sequence (DNA): TGTGCCATCGGGACAGAGAGGGCCCAGTACTTC. Translating gives CAIGTERAQYF.

The CDR3 loop is CASSRSRQGARGEQYF. CDR3 in DNA: TGCGCCAGCAGCCGTTCAAGACAGGGGGCGCGAGGCGAGCAGTACTTC. V gene TRBV4-1 combines with J gene TRBJ2-7; 10 bases line up with TRBD1. V lost 4 bases, J lost 6 bases, and 12 bases stayed unmatched. There are 16 residues in the CDR3. Germline CDR1 reads MGHRA; CDR2 reads YSYEKL.

The chain joins TRBV30 to TRBJ2-1; 7 bases are shared with TRBD2. CDR1 is GTSNPN, CDR2 SVGIG, per germline (reference sequence). This CDR3 comprises 11 residues. J gave up 9 bases and V 8 bases, and 7 bases lay outside the gene matches. DNA of the CDR3: TGTGCCAGTGAAGCTAGCGGTGAGCAGTTCTTC. Amino acids: CASEASGEQFF.

A few counts support this clonotype. The chain employs TRBV12-3 or TRBV12-4 and TRBJ2-1; 7 bases align to TRBD2. V was pared by 7 bases and J by 3 bases, with 6 bases of the junction left unmatched. The CDR3 has 14 residues. The CDR3 sequence is CASIESGVYNEQFF. In DNA form, the CDR3 reads TGTGCCAGCATCGAGAGCGGGGTCTACAATGAGCAGTTCTTC.

The CDR3 coding sequence is TGTGCCAGCTCAGCGGGACACCCCTACGAGCAGTACTTC. Protein sequence: CASSAGHPYEQYF. The V call is TRBV18, the J call TRBJ2-7, with D perhaps given as TRBD1 or TRBD2 (6 bases each). Germline V gene lookup returns CDR1 KGHSH and CDR2 LQKENI. This CDR3 has 13 residues. Trimming shortened V by 5 bases and J by 2 bases, and 10 bases separated the two germline ends.

This clonotype was recorded many times. V gene TRBV5-1 combines with J gene TRBJ2-5; D gene unclear. The CDR3 covers 13 residues. The V gene's germline CDR1 is SGHRS and CDR2 YFSETQ. Trimming stripped 4 bases from V and 2 bases from J, with 9 bases between. The CDR3 coding sequence is TGCGCCAGCAGCAAAGGGATTCAAGAGACCCAGTACTTC. It specifies CASSKGIQETQYF.

The chain employs TRBV12-3 or TRBV12-4 and TRBJ1-6; D is ambiguous. The CDR3 runs to 13 residues. The V gene lost 3 bases and the J gene lost 10 bases, with 10 bases spanning the gap. CDR3 in DNA: TGTGCCAGCAGTTTCCGGGGAAACTCACCCCTCCACTTT. Amino acids: CASSFRGNSPLHF.

The CDR3: CASSSREFPYEQYF. CDR3 sequence (DNA): TGTGCCAGCAGCTCCAGGGAGTTCCCCTACGAGCAGTACTTC. This chain connects TRBV7-9 to TRBJ2-7; the D gene could be TRBD1 or TRBD2 (5 bases each). The germline V gene encodes CDR1 SEHNR and CDR2 FQNEAQ (reference sequence). The ends were cut back, 4 bases at V and 2 bases at J, with 12 bases in the middle. This CDR3 is built from 14 residues. The full variable domain, with the rest looked up from reference TRBV7-9 and TRBJ2-7, is DTGVSQNPRHKITKRGQNVTFRCDPISEHNRLYWYRQTLGQGPEFLTYFQNEAQLEKSRLLSDRFSAERPKGSFSTLEIQRTEQGDSAMYLCASSSREFPYEQYFGPGTRLTVT.

This clonotype was observed a few times. The chain uses TRBV19 and TRBJ2-1; 10 bases match TRBD2. Trimming removed 8 bases from V and 0 bases from J; junction bases left unmatched: 4. From germline, CDR1 is LNHDA and CDR2 SQIVND (reference sequence). The CDR3 is 15 amino acids. CDR3 DNA: TGTGCCAGTTCGGAGCGGGAGGGCTCCTACAATGAGCAGTTCTTC. This sequence encodes CASSEREGSYNEQFF.

This clonotype was seen a few times. The rearrangement joins TRBV5-1 to TRBJ1-1; no definite D call. V was shortened by 4 bases and J by 4 bases, with 17 bases between the two germline ends. Germline V CDR1 and CDR2: SGHRS, YFSETQ. The CDR3 is 15 amino acids. The CDR3 nucleotides read TGCGCCAGCAGCCCCCTGCGTACGAGAGGCACTGAAGCTTTCTTT. This translates into CASSPLRTRGTEAFF.